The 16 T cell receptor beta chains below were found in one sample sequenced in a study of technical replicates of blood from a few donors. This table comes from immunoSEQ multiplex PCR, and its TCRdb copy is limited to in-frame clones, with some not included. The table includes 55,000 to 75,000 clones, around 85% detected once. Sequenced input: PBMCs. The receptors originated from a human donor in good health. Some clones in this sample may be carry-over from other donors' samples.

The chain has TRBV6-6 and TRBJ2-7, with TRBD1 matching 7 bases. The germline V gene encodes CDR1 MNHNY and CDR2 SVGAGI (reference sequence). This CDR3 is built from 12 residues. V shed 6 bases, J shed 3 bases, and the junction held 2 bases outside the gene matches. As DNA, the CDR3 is TGTGCCAGCAGCAGGGACAGCTACGAGCAGTACTTC. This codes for CASSRDSYEQYF.

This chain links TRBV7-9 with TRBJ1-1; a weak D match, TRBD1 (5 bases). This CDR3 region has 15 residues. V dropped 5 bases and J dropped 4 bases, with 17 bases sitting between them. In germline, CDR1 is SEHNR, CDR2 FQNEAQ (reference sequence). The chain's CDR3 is CASSPKGQGGTEAFF. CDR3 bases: TGTGCCAGCAGCCCGAAGGGGCAGGGAGGCACTGAAGCTTTCTTT.

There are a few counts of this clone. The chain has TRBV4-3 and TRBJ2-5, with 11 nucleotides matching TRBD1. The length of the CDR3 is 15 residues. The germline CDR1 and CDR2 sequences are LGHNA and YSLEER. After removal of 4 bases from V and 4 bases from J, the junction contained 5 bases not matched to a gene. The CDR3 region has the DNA TGCGCCAGCAGCCCAGGGACAGGGGGTGTAGAGACCCAGTACTTC. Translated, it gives CASSPGTGGVETQYF.

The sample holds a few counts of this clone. The DNA of the CDR3 is TGTGCCAGCAGCCTTAGGATCGGGAGCTACGAGCAGTACTTC. Its translation is CASSLRIGSYEQYF. V usage is TRBV13 and J usage is TRBJ2-7; tentatively, D is TRBD2 (6 bases). The V end was cut by 5 bases, the J end by 3 bases, with 14 bases between. The CDR3 totals 14 residues. The germline gives CDR1 PRHDT, CDR2 FYEKMQ (reference sequence). The full variable domain, its missing parts supplied by reference TRBV13 and TRBJ2-7, is AAGVIQSPRHLIKEKRETATLKCYPIPRHDTVYWYQQGPGQDPQFLISFYEKMQSDKGSIPDRFSAQQFSDYHSELNMSSLELGDSALYFCASSLRIGSYEQYFGPGTRLTVT.

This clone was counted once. CDR3 amino acids: CASSLSNRYEQYF. The DNA of the CDR3 is TGTGCCAGCAGCTTATCCAATCGGTACGAGCAGTACTTC. V gene TRBV7-9 combines with J gene TRBJ2-7; D gene ambiguous. The CDR3 covers 13 residues. Germline CDR1 and CDR2: SEHNR and FQNEAQ (reference sequence). The V end was cut by 2 bases, the J end by 4 bases, with 9 bases between.

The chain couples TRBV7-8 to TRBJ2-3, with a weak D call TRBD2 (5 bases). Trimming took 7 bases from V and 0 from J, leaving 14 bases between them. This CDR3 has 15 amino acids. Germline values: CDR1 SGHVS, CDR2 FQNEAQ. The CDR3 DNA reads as TGTGCCAGCAAAAAGGACGGACTGAGCACAGATACGCAGTATTTT. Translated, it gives CASKKDGLSTDTQYF. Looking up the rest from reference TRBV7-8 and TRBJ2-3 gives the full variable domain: GAGVSQSPRYKVAKRGQDVALRCDPISGHVSLFWYQQALGQGPEFLTYFQNEAQLDKSGLPSDRFFAERPEGSVSTLKIQRTQQEDSAVYLCASKKDGLSTDTQYFGPGTRLTVL.

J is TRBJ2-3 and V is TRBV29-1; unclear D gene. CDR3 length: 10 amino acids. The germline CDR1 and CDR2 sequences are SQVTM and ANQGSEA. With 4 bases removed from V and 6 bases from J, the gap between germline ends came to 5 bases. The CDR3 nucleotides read TGCAGCGTTGCCGTCGATACGCAGTATTTT. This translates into CSVAVDTQYF.

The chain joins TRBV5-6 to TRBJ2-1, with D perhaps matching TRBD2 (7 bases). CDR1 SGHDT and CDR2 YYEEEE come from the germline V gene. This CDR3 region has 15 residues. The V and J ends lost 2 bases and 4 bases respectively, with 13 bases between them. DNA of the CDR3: TGTGCCAGCAGCTTCCGCGGGGGCACTTACAATGAGCAGTTCTTC. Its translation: CASSFRGGTYNEQFF.

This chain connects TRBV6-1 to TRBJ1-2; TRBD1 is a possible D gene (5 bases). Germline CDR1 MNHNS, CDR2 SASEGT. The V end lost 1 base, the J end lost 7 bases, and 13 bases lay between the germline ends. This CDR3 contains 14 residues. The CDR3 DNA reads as TGTGCCAGCAGTGAAGTGCAGGGCTCACGTGGCTACACCTTC. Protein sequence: CASSEVQGSRGYTF.

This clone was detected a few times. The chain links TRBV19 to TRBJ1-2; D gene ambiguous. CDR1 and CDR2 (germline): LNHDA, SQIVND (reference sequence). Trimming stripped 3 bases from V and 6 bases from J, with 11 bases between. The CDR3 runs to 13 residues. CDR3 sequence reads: CASSISLRDGYTF. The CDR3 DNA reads TGTGCCAGTAGTATCAGCCTGCGGGATGGCTACACCTTC. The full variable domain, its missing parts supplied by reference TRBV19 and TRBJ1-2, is DGGITQSPKYLFRKEGQNVTLSCEQNLNHDAMYWYRQDPGQGLRLIYYSQIVNDFQKGDIAEGYSVSREKKESFPLTVTSAQKNPTAFYLCASSISLRDGYTFGSGTRLTVV.

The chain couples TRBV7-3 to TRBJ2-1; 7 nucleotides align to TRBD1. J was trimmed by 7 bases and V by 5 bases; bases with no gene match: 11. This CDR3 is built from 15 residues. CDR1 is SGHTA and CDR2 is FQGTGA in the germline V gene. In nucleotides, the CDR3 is TGTGCCAGCAGCCTAGGGGGCTCCCCGGGGAATGAGCAGTTCTTC. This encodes CASSLGGSPGNEQFF.

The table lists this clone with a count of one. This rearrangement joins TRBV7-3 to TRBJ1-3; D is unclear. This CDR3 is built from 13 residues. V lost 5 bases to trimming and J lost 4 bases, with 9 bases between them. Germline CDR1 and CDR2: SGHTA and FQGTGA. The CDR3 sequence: CASSPGRGNTIYF. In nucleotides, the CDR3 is TGTGCCAGCAGCCCTGGCCGCGGAAACACCATATATTTT.

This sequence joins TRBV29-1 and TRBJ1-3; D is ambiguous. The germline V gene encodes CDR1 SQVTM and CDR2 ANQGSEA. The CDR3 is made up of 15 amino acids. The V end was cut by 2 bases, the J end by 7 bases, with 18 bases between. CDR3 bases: TGCAGCGTTGAAACTCCGGGTCCCCTCGGGAACACCATATATTTT. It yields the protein CSVETPGPLGNTIYF.

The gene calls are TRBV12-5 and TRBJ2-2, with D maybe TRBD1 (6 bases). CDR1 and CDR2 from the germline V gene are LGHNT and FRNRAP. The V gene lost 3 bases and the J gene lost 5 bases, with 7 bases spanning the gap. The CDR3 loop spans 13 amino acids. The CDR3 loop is CASGFTGTGELFF. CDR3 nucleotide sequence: TGTGCTAGTGGTTTCACAGGGACCGGGGAGCTGTTTTTT.

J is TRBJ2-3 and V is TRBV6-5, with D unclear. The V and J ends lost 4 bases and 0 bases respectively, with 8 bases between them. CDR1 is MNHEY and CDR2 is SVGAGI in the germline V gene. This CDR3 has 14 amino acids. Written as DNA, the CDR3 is TGTGCCAGCAGTTTGCGTTGGAGCACAGATACGCAGTATTTT. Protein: CASSLRWSTDTQYF.

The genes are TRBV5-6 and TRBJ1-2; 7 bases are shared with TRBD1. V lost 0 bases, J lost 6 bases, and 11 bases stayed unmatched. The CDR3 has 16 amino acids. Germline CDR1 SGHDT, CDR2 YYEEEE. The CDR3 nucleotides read TGTGCCAGCAGCTTGGTGGAGGGGGCGAGAAAAAATGGCTACACCTTC. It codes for CASSLVEGARKNGYTF.